This TCR beta chain comes out of a study of blood T cell repertoires in COVID-19. Repertoires were generated with immunoSEQ multiplex PCR, while TCRdb's copy carries only in-frame clones and drops some. The sample records about 270,000 clones, about nine tenths being singletons. J was trimmed by 7 bases and V by 5 bases; bases with no gene match: 5. The CDR3 consists of 13 residues. Germline CDR1 is LGHDT and CDR2 is YNNKEL (reference sequence). The source of this sequence is a woman aged 40-49 years with acute COVID-19. This chain connects TRBV3-1 (or the pseudogene TRBV3-2) to TRBJ1-5, with 7 bases identical to TRBD1. Sequences were obtained from PBMCs or T cells enriched from blood (not recorded which). In nucleotides, the CDR3 is TGTGCCAGCAGCGGAGGGGGCTGGCAGCCCCAGCATTTT. This gives the protein CASSGGGWQPQHF.